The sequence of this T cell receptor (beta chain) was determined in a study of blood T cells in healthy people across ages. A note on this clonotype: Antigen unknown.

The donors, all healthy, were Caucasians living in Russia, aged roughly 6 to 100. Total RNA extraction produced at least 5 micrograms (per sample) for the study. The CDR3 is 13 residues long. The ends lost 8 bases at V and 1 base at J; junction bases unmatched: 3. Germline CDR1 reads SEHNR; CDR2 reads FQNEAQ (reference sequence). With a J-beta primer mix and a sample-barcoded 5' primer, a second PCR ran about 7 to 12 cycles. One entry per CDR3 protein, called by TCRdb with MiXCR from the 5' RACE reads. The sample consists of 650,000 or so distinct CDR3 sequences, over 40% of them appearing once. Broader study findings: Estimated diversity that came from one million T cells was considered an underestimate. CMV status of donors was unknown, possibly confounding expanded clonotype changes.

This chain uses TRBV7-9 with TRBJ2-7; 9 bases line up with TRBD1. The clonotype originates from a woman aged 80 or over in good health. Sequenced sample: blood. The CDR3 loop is CASGDRDSYEQYF. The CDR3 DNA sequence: TGTGCCAGCGGGGACAGGGATTCCTACGAGCAGTACTTC.